This paragraph reports one T cell receptor (beta chain). The antigen is unknown. The protocol was immunoSEQ multiplex PCR, while the TCRdb copy is restricted to in-frame clones and leaves out a portion. The sample has around 99,000 clones; roughly 87% are singletons. This sample is drawn from a study of T cell responses to AZD1222 COVID-19 vaccine. Study outcomes and limitations: Regions 160-218 and 743-854 held dominance among vaccine-associated CD4 TCRs, which spanned spike. It should be noted that donors were predominantly white British and more often female, and clonal diversity was possibly underestimated.

With 4 bases clipped from V and 10 bases from J, the junction kept 13 bases outside the gene matches. This CDR3 contains 15 residues. The chain carries TRBV23-1 and TRBJ2-1; TRBD1 aligns across 7 bases. TRBV23-1 is identified as an open reading frame with a role that is uncertain. The source was peripheral blood, collected on day 0 of AZD1222 vaccination. This clonotype was sampled from an adult in good health. Written as DNA, the CDR3 is TGCGCCAGCAGTCGGCCCGGGACAGAGACTTGGGAGCAGTTCTTC. Translated, it gives CASSRPGTETWEQFF.